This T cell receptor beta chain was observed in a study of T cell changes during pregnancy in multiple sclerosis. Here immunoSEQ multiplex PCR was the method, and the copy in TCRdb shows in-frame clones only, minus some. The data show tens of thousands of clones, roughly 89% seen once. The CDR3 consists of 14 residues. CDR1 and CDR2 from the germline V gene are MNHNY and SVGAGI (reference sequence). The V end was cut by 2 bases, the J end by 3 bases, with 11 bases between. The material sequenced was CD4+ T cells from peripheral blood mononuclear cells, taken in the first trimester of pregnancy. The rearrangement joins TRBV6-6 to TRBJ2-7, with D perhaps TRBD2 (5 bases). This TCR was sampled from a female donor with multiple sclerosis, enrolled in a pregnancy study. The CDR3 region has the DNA TGTGCCAGCAGTTACCGAGCGGACCTCTACGAGCAGTACTTC. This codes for CASSYRADLYEQYF.